Included here is one TCR beta chain sequence, with context. The antigen it recognizes is unknown. Qualities for individual bases were not recorded, and no much larger clone is one base off. The CDR3 regions of human TCRbeta chains were subjected to immunosequencing. The source study handled its data this way. Repertoire TCRs were matched against a reference library of SARS-CoV-2-specific TCRs generated with the MIRA antigen-specificity platform. Breadth meant the fraction of unique TCRs that were SARS-CoV-2-associated, whereas depth meant the fraction of total T cells that were SARS-CoV-2-associated. Using the MIRA data, each spike-specific TCR was assigned both to the spike region to which the TCR was reactive and to a CD4 or CD8 class. Log10-transformed breadth and depth values were compared by one-way ANOVA with Sidak's multiple comparisons tests. TCRdb took this table from immuneACCESS and kept in-frame rearrangements with V and J called. Such tables lack part of the clones; where checked against another copy, unresolved V genes explain under half of the gap, and the rest is unexplained. The V and J calls and the clone size are those of that table, but D and trimming were determined from the DNA. The sample contains under 300,000 clones, approximately 93% of them found a single time. The top ten constitute less than 0.6% of the sample.

The data derive from a study of T cell responses to AZD1222 COVID-19 vaccine (dated by TCRdb to about 2021). With respect to the entire study: AZD1222 recipients given second doses at about 4 weeks or at about 12 weeks were pooled, since spike-specific TCR depth and breadth were not found to differ between the two schedules. Trial participants were enrolled by age into 18-55, 56-69 and 70-plus year subgroups, with around 150, 28 and 57 TCR-sequenced participants respectively. TCR sequencing covered some 240 trial participants: 200 to 220 given two doses of AZD1222 and about 26 given two doses of MenACWY control vaccine. Overall results and qualifications from the work: Most participants were white British and females outnumbered males, and the authors suggested that clonal diversity may have been underestimated. The whole spike protein was spanned by vaccine-associated CD4 TCRs, and dominant responses were seen in regions 160-218 and 743-854. Because no samples from the day 14 peak response were available, repertoires could be characterized only after the peak T cell response. A significant rise in spike-specific TCR breadth and depth was observed after two AZD1222 doses relative to day 0 and relative to MenACWY recipients. Epitopes outside the regions mutated in the B.1.351 and B.1.1.7 variants were reportedly recognized by nearly half of the unique spike-specific TCRs. In the small 56-69-year group, the increase in depth fell short of significance, most likely because of low power. Conclusions about previously exposed vaccinees were limited because only a handful of AZD1222 recipients were SARS-CoV-2 seropositive at baseline.

CDR1 and CDR2 were assigned from the germline V gene as MNHEY and SVGEGT. The CDR3 measures 15 amino acids from cysteine to phenylalanine. The read is trimmed to its CDR3 DNA, 45 bases read in frame from base 1. Trimming costs V 6 bases and J 2 bases, and their ends lie 17 bases apart. The time point tag for this specimen amounts to: baseline before first vaccination. Vaccinee samples were obtained from the UK trials COV001 and COV002, which included a single-blind randomized controlled phase 2/3 trial of AZD1222 (ChAdOx1 nCoV-19) in healthy adults. For TCRbeta chain sequencing, PBMC samples from trial participants were taken at day 0 and at day 28 after the second dose.

This clonotype was obtained from an adult in good health. The chain links TRBV6-2 or TRBV6-3 with TRBJ2-7; no D gene can be assigned with confidence. The sequenced sample was peripheral blood, obtained on day 0 of AZD1222 vaccination. The nucleotide sequence reads as follows: TGTGCCAGCAGCCCGTATTTTGCCGGAGCCTACGAGCAGTACTTC. Translated, this gives CASSPYFAGAYEQYF.